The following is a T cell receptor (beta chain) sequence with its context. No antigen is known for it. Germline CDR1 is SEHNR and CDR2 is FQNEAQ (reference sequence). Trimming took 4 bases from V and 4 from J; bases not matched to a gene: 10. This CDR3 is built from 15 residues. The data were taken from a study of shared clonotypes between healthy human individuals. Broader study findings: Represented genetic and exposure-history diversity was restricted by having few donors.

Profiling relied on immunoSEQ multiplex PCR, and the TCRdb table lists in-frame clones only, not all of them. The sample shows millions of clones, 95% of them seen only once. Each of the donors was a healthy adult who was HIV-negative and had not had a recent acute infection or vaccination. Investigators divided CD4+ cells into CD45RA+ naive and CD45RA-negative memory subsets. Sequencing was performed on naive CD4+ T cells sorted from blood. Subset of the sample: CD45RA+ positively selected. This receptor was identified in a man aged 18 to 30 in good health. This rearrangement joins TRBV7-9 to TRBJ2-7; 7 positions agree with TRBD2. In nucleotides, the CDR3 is TGTGCCAGCAGCTCCCGGGAGCGGGGACCGTACGAGCAGTACTTC. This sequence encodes CASSSRERGPYEQYF.